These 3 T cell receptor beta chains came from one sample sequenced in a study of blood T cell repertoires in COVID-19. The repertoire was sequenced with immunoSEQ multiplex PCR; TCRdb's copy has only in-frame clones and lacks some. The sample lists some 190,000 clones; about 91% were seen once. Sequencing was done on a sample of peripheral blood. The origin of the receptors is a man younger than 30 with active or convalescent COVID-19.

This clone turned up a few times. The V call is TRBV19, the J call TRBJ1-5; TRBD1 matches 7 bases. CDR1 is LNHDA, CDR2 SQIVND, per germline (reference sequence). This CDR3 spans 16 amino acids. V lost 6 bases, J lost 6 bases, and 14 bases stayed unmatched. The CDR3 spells CASSGRRQGQTQPQHF. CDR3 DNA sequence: TGTGCCAGTAGCGGACGTCGACAGGGCCAAACTCAGCCCCAGCATTTT. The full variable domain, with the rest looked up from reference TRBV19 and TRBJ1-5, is DGGITQSPKYLFRKEGQNVTLSCEQNLNHDAMYWYRQDPGQGLRLIYYSQIVNDFQKGDIAEGYSVSREKKESFPLTVTSAQKNPTAFYLCASSGRRQGQTQPQHFGDGTRLSIL.

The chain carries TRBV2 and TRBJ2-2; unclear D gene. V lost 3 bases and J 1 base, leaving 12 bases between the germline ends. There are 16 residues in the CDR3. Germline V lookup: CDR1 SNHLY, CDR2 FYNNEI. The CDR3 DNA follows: TGTGCCAGCAGTGACGAAAAGTTCAGGAACACCGGGGAGCTGTTTTTT. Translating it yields CASSDEKFRNTGELFF.

In nucleotides, the CDR3 is TGTGCCAGCAGTGGGGACAGAGGTTCACCCCTCCACTTT. It is translated as CASSGDRGSPLHF. The V gene is TRBV28, the J gene TRBJ1-6; 7 bases match TRBD1. The junction had 4 bases not matched to a gene; V was cut back by 5 bases and J by 9 bases. This CDR3 is 13 amino acids long. CDR1 and CDR2 from the germline V gene are MDHEN and SYDVKM.